What follows is one T cell receptor (beta chain) and its context. Source study methods: Reference gene primer amplification yielded estimated nucleated cell counts. The data were produced by immunoSEQ multiplex PCR, yet TCRdb's version contains in-frame clones alone and is incomplete. V, J and clone size derive from that table, while D and trimming were established from the DNA sequence. This sample has roughly 140,000 clones, with approximately 80% found just once. CDR3 length: 15 residues. The J segment lost 2 bases and the V segment lost 4 bases, leaving 5 bases of the junction unmatched. Germline values: CDR1 LGHNA, CDR2 YSLEER. The data stem from a study of blood T cell repertoires in COVID-19. Study in general: The United States, Italy and Spain were the sources of the acute and convalescent COVID-19 samples. In each case, the material was cDNA or gDNA derived from T cells, B-cell-depleted T cells, or PBMCs.

This clonotype was obtained from a woman between 45 and 60 years old in a cohort sampled during active or convalescent COVID-19. The V call is TRBV4-3, the J call TRBJ2-3, with TRBD2 identical over 8 bases. The sequenced sample was peripheral blood. CDR3 sequence: CASSPVAGITDTQYF. CDR3 nucleotide sequence: TGCGCCAGCAGCCCTGTAGCGGGGATCACAGATACGCAGTATTTT.